The TCR beta chain described here comes from a study of T cell repertoires in cytomegalovirus infection. Overall study: An indication of both CMV infection and matching HLA type came from public TCR beta signatures.

From the reads, TCRdb called clonotypes with MiXCR, one entry per CDR3 protein. This table has hundreds of thousands of distinct CDR3 sequences, around 35% appearing once. In its sample, this clonotype was seen a few times. Its target is not known. The CDR3 contains 15 residues. Between the trimmed V and J ends, which lost 9 bases and 3 bases, there was a span of 20 bases. Germline V CDR1 and CDR2: SGHTA, FQGTGA. General study points: People with CMV and the relevant HLA were identified by cumulative public TCR beta family frequency.

Source: cultured PBMCs, taken from culture after CMV antigen stimulation. The chain carries TRBV7-3 and TRBJ1-2, with D perhaps matching TRBD1 (6 bases). The sequence was obtained from a human donor in good health (CMV status not recorded). Some clones in this sample may be carry-over from other donors' samples. CDR3 region: CASDGGGLGDYGYTF. The DNA of the CDR3 is TGTGCCAGTGACGGGGGGGGCCTGGGGGACTATGGCTACACCTTC.